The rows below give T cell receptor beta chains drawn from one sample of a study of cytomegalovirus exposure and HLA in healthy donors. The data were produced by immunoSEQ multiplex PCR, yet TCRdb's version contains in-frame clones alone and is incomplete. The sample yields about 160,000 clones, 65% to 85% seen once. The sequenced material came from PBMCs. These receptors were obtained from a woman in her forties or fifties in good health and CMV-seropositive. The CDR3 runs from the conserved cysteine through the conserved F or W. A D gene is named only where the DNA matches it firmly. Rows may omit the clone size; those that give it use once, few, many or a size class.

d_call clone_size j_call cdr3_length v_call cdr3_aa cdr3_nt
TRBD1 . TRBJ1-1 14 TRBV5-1 CASSSQTGGTEAFF TGCGCCAGCAGCTCGCAGACAGGGGGCACTGAAGCCTTCTTT
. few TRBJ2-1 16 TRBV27 CASSFIRGGVYNEQFF TGTGCCAGCAGTTTTATTAGGGGCGGGGTGTACAATGAGCAGTTCTTC
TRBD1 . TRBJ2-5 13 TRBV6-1 CASSRTGEETQYF TGTGCCAGCAGTAGGACAGGGGAAGAGACCCAGTACTTC
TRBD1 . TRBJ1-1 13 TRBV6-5 CASSYSDRREAFF TGTGCCAGCAGTTACTCGGACAGGCGTGAAGCTTTCTTT
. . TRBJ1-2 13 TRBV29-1 CSVGLGTGEGYTF TGCAGCGTTGGTCTGGGTACGGGAGAGGGCTACACCTTC
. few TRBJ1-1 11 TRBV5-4 CASSDSTEAFF TGTGCCAGCAGCGACAGCACTGAAGCTTTCTTT
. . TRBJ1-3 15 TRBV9 CASSGLGSSGNTIYF TGTGCCAGCAGCGGACTGGGGAGCTCTGGAAACACCATATATTTT
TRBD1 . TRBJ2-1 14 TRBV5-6 CASSLATGGWEQFF TGTGCCAGCAGCTTGGCTACAGGGGGGTGGGAGCAGTTCTTC
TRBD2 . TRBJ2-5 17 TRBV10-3 CAIRGGGALGSEETQYF TGTGCCATCAGGGGCGGGGGGGCCCTTGGTAGTGAAGAGACCCAGTACTTC
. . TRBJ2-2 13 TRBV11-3 CASSLTVAGELFF TGTGCCAGCAGCTTGACTGTAGCCGGGGAGCTGTTTTTT
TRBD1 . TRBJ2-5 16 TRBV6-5 CASSYLGTGGGETQYF TGTGCCAGCAGTTACTTAGGGACAGGGGGGGGAGAGACCCAGTACTTC